The 7 T cell receptor beta chains below were found in one sample sequenced in a study of T cell changes during pregnancy in multiple sclerosis. The assay was immunoSEQ multiplex PCR, and TCRdb's table has in-frame clones only and misses some. The sample includes fewer than 150,000 clones, 90% to 98% seen only once; the top ten take 0.44%. This specimen was peripheral blood, taken after pregnancy. These receptors were collected from a female donor with multiple sclerosis, enrolled in a pregnancy study.

V gene TRBV11-3 combines with J gene TRBJ2-2; weak D call: TRBD1 (6 bases). V shed 0 bases and J shed 1 base, with 9 bases lying between them. Germline values: CDR1 SGHNT, CDR2 YENEEA. CDR3 length equals 16 residues. This CDR3 is CASSLDLQGNTGELFF. The CDR3 coding sequence is TGTGCCAGCAGCTTAGACCTACAGGGGAACACCGGGGAGCTGTTTTTT.

This chain links TRBV29-1 with TRBJ2-1; TRBD2 matches 12 bases. The CDR3 extends over 18 amino acids. From germline, CDR1 is SQVTM and CDR2 ANQGSEA. The trim removed 3 bases at V and 1 base at J, leaving 10 bases unmatched. The CDR3 loop is CSVEVRLAGVGSYNEQFF. The CDR3 DNA follows: TGCAGCGTTGAGGTTCGACTAGCGGGAGTTGGGTCCTACAATGAGCAGTTCTTC.

The J gene is TRBJ2-6, the V gene TRBV18, with D possibly TRBD1 on 5 matching bases. From germline, CDR1 is KGHSH and CDR2 LQKENI. The CDR3 loop spans 16 amino acids. V lost 5 bases and J lost 0, with 11 bases in between. The CDR3 DNA follows: TGTGCCAGCTCAGGGGCCATCAGCTCTGGGGCCAACGTCCTGACTTTC. Translating it yields CASSGAISSGANVLTF.

V and J are TRBV29-1 and TRBJ2-7; 12 bases match TRBD1. The CDR3 runs 13 residues. The J segment lost 6 bases and the V segment lost 6 bases, leaving 6 bases of the junction unmatched. Germline V gives CDR1 SQVTM, CDR2 ANQGSEA. CDR3 DNA sequence: TGCAGCGTGTCCGGGACAGGGGGCGTCGAGCAGTACTTC. Amino acid sequence: CSVSGTGGVEQYF.

This rearrangement joins TRBV11-2 to TRBJ2-7, with D possibly being TRBD2 (5 bases). Germline CDR1 is SGHAT and CDR2 is FQNNGV. This CDR3 has 14 residues. V was trimmed by 5 bases and J by 0 bases, leaving 11 bases between them. As DNA, the CDR3 is TGTGCCAGCAGCCCCGGACTTCCCTCCTACGAGCAGTACTTC. Protein sequence: CASSPGLPSYEQYF.

The chain links TRBV28 to TRBJ1-2; tentative D call: TRBD1 (5 bases). The V end was cut by 2 bases, the J end by 8 bases, with 9 bases between. The CDR3 runs 12 residues. Germline V CDR1 and CDR2: MDHEN, SYDVKM. In DNA form, the CDR3 reads TGTGCCAGCAGTTTAGGCCGGGGGGGCTACACCTTC. Translation: CASSLGRGGYTF.

The chain combines TRBV10-3 with TRBJ2-1; D might be TRBD2 (7 bases). This CDR3 comprises 13 residues. Germline V gene lookup returns CDR1 ENHRY and CDR2 SYGVKD. Between the trimmed V and J ends, which lost 0 bases and 10 bases, there was a span of 10 bases. The CDR3 region has the DNA TGTGCCATCAGTGAGTCTGAGGGGGGGGAGCAGTTCTTC. It codes for CAISESEGGEQFF.